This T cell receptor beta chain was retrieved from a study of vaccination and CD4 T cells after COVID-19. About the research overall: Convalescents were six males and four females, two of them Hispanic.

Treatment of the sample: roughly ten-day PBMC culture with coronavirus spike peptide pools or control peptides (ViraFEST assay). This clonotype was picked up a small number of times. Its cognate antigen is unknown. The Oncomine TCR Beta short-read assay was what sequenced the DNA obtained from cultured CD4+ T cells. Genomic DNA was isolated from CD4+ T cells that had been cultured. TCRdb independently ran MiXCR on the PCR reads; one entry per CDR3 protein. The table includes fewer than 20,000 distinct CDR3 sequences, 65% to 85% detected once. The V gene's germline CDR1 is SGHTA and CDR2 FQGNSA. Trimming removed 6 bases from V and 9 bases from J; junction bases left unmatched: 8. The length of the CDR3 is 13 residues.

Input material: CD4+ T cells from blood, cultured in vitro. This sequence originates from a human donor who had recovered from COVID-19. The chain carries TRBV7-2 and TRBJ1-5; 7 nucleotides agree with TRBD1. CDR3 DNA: TGTGCCAGCAGAGATACAGGGGTAGGGCCCCAGCATTTT. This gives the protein CASRDTGVGPQHF.